These 9 T cell receptor beta chains were sequenced from one sample in a study of Tregs in tolerant kidney transplant recipients. The protocol was immunoSEQ multiplex PCR, while the TCRdb copy is restricted to in-frame clones and leaves out a portion. Here the sample spans around 74,000 clones, 95% to 98% being singletons. This material consisted of CD4+ T cells from blood, taken before the transplant. Receptors were obtained from a human donor who received a combined kidney and bone marrow transplant.

This chain links TRBV28 with TRBJ1-5; 10 bases fit TRBD1. Germline V CDR1 and CDR2: MDHEN, SYDVKM. V gave up 5 bases and J gave up 7 bases; unmatched junction bases: 8. This CDR3 is 15 amino acids long. The DNA for the CDR3 is TGTGCCAGCAGTCGATGGACAGGGGGTGGCCAGCCCCAGCATTTT. The encoded protein is CASSRWTGGGQPQHF.

This chain links TRBV6-5 with TRBJ2-5, with 10 bases lining up with TRBD2. The CDR3 sequence is 15 residues long. The V gene end was trimmed by 4 bases and the J gene end by 4 bases; junction bases not matched to a gene: 6. CDR1 is MNHEY and CDR2 is SVGAGI in the germline V gene. DNA of the CDR3: TGTGCCAGCAGTTCGGGACTAGCGTATGGAGAGACCCAGTACTTC. This sequence encodes CASSSGLAYGETQYF.

The chain couples TRBV7-2 to TRBJ1-2; TRBD1 aligns across 7 bases. Germline trimming cut 2 bases from V and 2 bases from J; bases unmatched to any gene: 5. The CDR3 is made up of 15 amino acids. In germline, CDR1 is SGHTA, CDR2 FQGNSA. CDR3 amino acids: CASSLTTGQNYGYTF. The DNA of the CDR3 is TGTGCCAGCAGCTTAACGACGGGACAGAACTATGGCTACACCTTC.

CDR3 residues: CASSYGLGNGELFF. The CDR3 nucleotides read TGTGCCAGCTCATACGGACTAGGGAACGGGGAGCTGTTTTTT. The chain links TRBV18 to TRBJ2-2, with 7 positions matching TRBD2. The CDR3 is made up of 14 amino acids. The germline gives CDR1 KGHSH, CDR2 LQKENI. Losses at the gene ends were 5 bases for V and 7 bases for J; bases not matched to a gene: 7.

The chain recombines TRBV25-1 with TRBJ1-2, with D perhaps TRBD1 (6 bases). CDR1 MGHDK and CDR2 SYGVNS come from the germline V gene. The V end was cut by 3 bases, the J end by 4 bases, with 12 bases between. This CDR3 region has 14 residues. CDR3 in amino acids: CASSDTGLIYGYTF. The CDR3 bases are TGTGCCAGCAGTGATACAGGGTTAATCTATGGCTACACCTTC.

V and J are TRBV5-1 and TRBJ2-7, with D possibly being TRBD2 (5 bases). The V and J ends lost 0 bases and 0 bases respectively, with 13 bases between them. CDR1 and CDR2 from the germline V gene are SGHRS and YFSETQ. The CDR3 covers 16 residues. CDR3 DNA: TGCGCCAGCAGCTTGGATCAGCGGCATACCTCCTACGAGCAGTACTTC. This sequence encodes CASSLDQRHTSYEQYF.

The chain joins TRBV27 to TRBJ2-1; TRBD2 matches at 11 bases. This CDR3 is built from 15 residues. From germline, CDR1 is MNHEY and CDR2 SMNVEV (reference sequence). Trimming cost V 5 bases and J 6 bases; bases outside gene matches: 6. CDR3 loop: CASSPRLAGRNEQFF. The CDR3 DNA reads as TGTGCCAGCAGTCCGAGACTAGCGGGGCGCAATGAGCAGTTCTTC.

The V call is TRBV11-3, the J call TRBJ2-2; 13 bases agree with TRBD2. CDR1 and CDR2 (germline): SGHNT, YENEEA. V trimming: 6 bases; J trimming: 5 bases; junction bases outside the gene matches: 12. CDR3 length: 18 amino acids. CDR3 sequence reads: CASSDSGTSGAFTGELFF. For the CDR3, the DNA is TGTGCCAGCAGTGACTCCGGGACTAGCGGGGCCTTTACCGGGGAGCTGTTTTTT.

The chain joins TRBV4-2 to TRBJ2-5; 13 bases match TRBD2. The CDR3 runs to 17 residues. Unmatched junction bases numbered 6, after V lost 0 bases and J lost 5 bases. Per the germline V gene, CDR1 is LGHNA and CDR2 is YNFKEQ. The CDR3 sequence is CASSQDSLAGGPETQYF. CDR3 DNA sequence: TGTGCCAGCAGCCAAGATTCACTAGCGGGGGGGCCGGAGACCCAGTACTTC.